The 5 T cell receptor beta chains below were found in one sample sequenced in a study of CXCR3-negative and CXCR3-positive naive CD8 T cells. With UMI labels, 5' RACE was used to prepare the TRB cDNA libraries. TCRdb reprocessed the 5' RACE reads and reports one entry per CDR3 protein, with no DNA. This repertoire includes about 8,000 distinct CDR3 sequences. The sample was naive CXCR3- CD8+ T cells from blood. Subset noted: CD45RO-CCR7+CD27+CD95- naive CD8+ T cells lacking CXCR3 (TNR3-). The receptors come from a human donor in good health. Some clones in this sample may be carry-over from other donors' samples.

Judged by frequency, this clonotype is medium-sized (0.01 to 0.1%). This rearrangement joins TRBV5-4 to TRBJ1-2. Germline V gene data show CDR1 as SGHNT and CDR2 as YYREEE (reference sequence). The CDR3 runs to 13 residues. This chain's CDR3 is CASSLLVAEGYTF.

The V call is TRBV19, the J call TRBJ2-7; TCRdb outputs TRBD2, but without DNA this stays unchecked. The germline gives CDR1 LNHDA, CDR2 SQIVND (reference sequence). The CDR3 contains 15 residues. This chain's CDR3 is CASSIGSGSIYEQYF. The entire variable domain, with the rest obtained from reference TRBV19 and TRBJ2-7, is as follows: DGGITQSPKYLFRKEGQNVTLSCEQNLNHDAMYWYRQDPGQGLRLIYYSQIVNDFQKGDIAEGYSVSREKKESFPLTVTSAQKNPTAFYLCASSIGSGSIYEQYFGPGTRLTVT.

The chain couples TRBV4-1 to TRBJ2-7; TCRdb lists TRBD1, though no DNA is available to test this call. Germline V gene data show CDR1 as MGHRA and CDR2 as YSYEKL. This CDR3 is built from 15 residues. CDR3: CASSQDPGQVYEQYF.

The rearrangement joins TRBV4-3 to TRBJ2-2; there is no DNA to check the TCRdb D call of TRBD2. The CDR3 totals 16 residues. CDR1 is LGHNA and CDR2 is YSLEER in the germline V gene. CDR3 amino acids: CASSQDRGTSTGELFF.

This chain joins TRBV12-3 or TRBV12-4 and TRBJ1-1. The CDR3 spans 12 residues. CDR3: CASGYVGTEAFF.